This T cell receptor beta chain was retrieved from a study of early stage breast cancer tumors. Study background: ER+/PR+/HER2- status applied to about 80% of the 16 invasive breast tumors. Around 10-fold was the mean read coverage per sample. Study-wide findings and caveats: Tumor and normal breast were distinguished via blood comparison in about 90% of the 16 patients. Commonly generated sequences made up most enriched TCRB sequences shared between patients.

V gave up 4 bases and J gave up 2 bases, with 9 bases separating them. The CDR3 sequence is 14 residues long. Per the germline V gene, CDR1 is LNHDA and CDR2 is SQIVND (reference sequence). Concerning this clone: Antigen specificity is unknown.

The assay was immunoSEQ multiplex PCR, and TCRdb's table has in-frame clones only and misses some. This sample has approximately 50,000 clones; approximately 80% occur once, and the top ten carry roughly 3.4%. The chain combines TRBV19 with TRBJ2-1, with a possible D match to TRBD1 (5 bases). Sequences were obtained from blood. This TCR came from a person in their thirties with breast cancer. This CDR3 reads CASSTGMTYNEQFF. CDR3 sequence (DNA): TGTGCCAGTAGTACAGGGATGACCTACAATGAGCAGTTCTTC.